This T cell receptor beta chain was obtained from a study of monozygotic twins with inflammatory bowel disease. General study findings and limits: Among IBD patients, TCRbeta diversity (inverse Simpson) was lower than in healthy co-twins.

A note on this clonotype: Its specificity is unknown.

For every TCR library, about 3,500 ng of total RNA was used. TCRdb reprocessed the 5' RACE reads, keeping one entry per CDR3 protein, no DNA. The sample table sets out about 380,000 distinct CDR3 sequences. Germline-derived CDR1 and CDR2 are LNHNV and YYDKDF (reference sequence). This CDR3 is built from 15 residues. The sequenced sample consisted of blood. The rearrangement uses TRBV15 and TRBJ1-2; TCRdb's D call, TRBD1, is unchecked because there is no DNA. The source of this sequence is a human donor with ulcerative colitis or Crohn's disease, or a healthy co-twin of an affected twin (not recorded which). CDR3 sequence: CATSPLTGGAVGYTF. The variable domain in full, completed from reference TRBV15 and TRBJ1-2, reads DAMVIQNPRYQVTQFGKPVTLSCSQTLNHNVMYWYQQKSSQAPKLLFHYYDKDFNNEADTPDNFQSRRPNTSFCFLDIRSPGLGDTAMYLCATSPLTGGAVGYTFGSGTRLTVV.